Below, one T cell receptor (beta chain) is given with its context. Its cognate antigen is unknown. 5'RACE template switching with UMIs produced the TCR beta cDNA. TCRdb reworked the 5' RACE reads into one entry per CDR3 protein, no DNA. This listing includes hundreds of thousands of distinct CDR3 sequences. CDR1 DFQATT and CDR2 SNEGSKA come from the germline V gene (reference sequence). This CDR3 has 12 residues. These data come from a study of T cells expressing NK-cell markers. On the study more broadly: Most of the eight sequenced donors tested HCMV-seropositive; one tested seronegative.

Findings of the study overall: The study left the HCMV specificity of expanded NKG2C+ T cell clones unresolved.

The TCR sequence derives from a man younger than 30 in good health. This chain connects TRBV20-1 to TRBJ2-5; as DNA is missing, the TRBD2 call by TCRdb cannot be tested. Sequencing used blood T cells: a sorted CD56 or NKG2C T cell subset, CD4+ or CD8+ T cells, or bulk PBMC T cells (not recorded which). The CDR3 region is CSAGRDRETQYF.